The next 2 T cell receptor beta chains were all read from a single sample in a study of T cells in Graves' hyperthyroidism and ophthalmopathy. Using RNA transcripts as the source, TCR beta CDR3 regions were amplified. During a first-round RT-PCR of the TCR CDR3, the HTBI primer set was used. TCRdb re-derived calls from the multiplex PCR reads in MiXCR, one entry per CDR3 protein. The repertoire holds roughly 300,000 distinct CDR3 sequences, with 25% to 30% as singletons. The sequencing sample was made of blood. These TCRs come from a man between 35 and 55 years old with Graves' hyperthyroidism that later progressed to Graves' ophthalmopathy.

This clonotype appeared many times. The chain combines TRBV20-1 with TRBJ1-1; weak D call: TRBD1 (5 bases). The germline V and J ends were trimmed by 6 bases and 13 bases, with 18 bases remaining between them. This CDR3 is 11 amino acids long. Germline V gene lookup returns CDR1 DFQATT and CDR2 SNEGSKA (reference sequence). CDR3 in DNA: TGCAGTGCCAGGGACTCTATAAGGGGTTTCTTT. Amino acid sequence: CSARDSIRGFF.

This clonotype was observed a few times. This sequence joins TRBV25-1 and TRBJ2-7; D is uncertain. The CDR3 covers 15 residues. Looked up from germline, CDR1 is MGHDK and CDR2 is SYGVNS. Trimming shortened V by 3 bases and J by 3 bases, and 15 bases separated the two germline ends. The CDR3 DNA sequence: TGTGCCAGCAGTGACGGAACAGCGAACTACTACGAGCAGTACTTC. Its translation: CASSDGTANYYEQYF.